The following is a T cell receptor (beta chain) sequence with its context. The data originate from a study of blood T cells in healthy people across ages. Per the germline V gene, CDR1 is DFQATT and CDR2 is SNEGSKA (reference sequence). The CDR3 totals 14 residues. A second PCR, run for about 7 to 11 cycles, used a sample-barcoded 5' primer plus a J-beta primer mix. One entry per CDR3 protein, called by TCRdb with MiXCR from the 5' RACE reads. This table holds 850,000 to 1,300,000 distinct CDR3 sequences, around 43% found once. The receptor comes from a woman in her sixties in good health. The rearrangement joins TRBV20-1 to TRBJ2-5; D is ambiguous. Gene TRBJ2-7 matches the end of the DNA better, so the J call may be wrong. The sample was blood. The CDR3 nucleotides are TGCAGTGCTAGAGGAAGGTCGAACTATTACGAGCAGTACTTC. It is translated as CSARGRSNYYEQYF.